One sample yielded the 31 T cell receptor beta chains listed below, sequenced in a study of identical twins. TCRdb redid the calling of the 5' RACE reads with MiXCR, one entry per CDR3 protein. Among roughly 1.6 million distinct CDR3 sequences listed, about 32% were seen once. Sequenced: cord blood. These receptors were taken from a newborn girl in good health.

The CDR3 DNA follows: TGCAGTGTCACCGGGACAGGGGCCTACGAGCAGTACTTC. Translating gives CSVTGTGAYEQYF. The chain joins TRBV20-1 to TRBJ2-7; 10 nucleotides line up with TRBD1. Germline loops: CDR1 DFQATT, CDR2 SNEGSKA (reference sequence). The CDR3 totals 13 residues. After removal of 7 bases from V and 2 bases from J, the junction contained 5 bases not matched to a gene.

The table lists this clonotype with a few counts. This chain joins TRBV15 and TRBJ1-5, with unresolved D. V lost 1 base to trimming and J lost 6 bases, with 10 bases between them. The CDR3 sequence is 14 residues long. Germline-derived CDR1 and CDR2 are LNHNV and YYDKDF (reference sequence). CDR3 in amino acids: CATSRVAELQPQHF. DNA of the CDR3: TGTGCCACCAGCAGAGTGGCAGAACTTCAGCCCCAGCATTTT.

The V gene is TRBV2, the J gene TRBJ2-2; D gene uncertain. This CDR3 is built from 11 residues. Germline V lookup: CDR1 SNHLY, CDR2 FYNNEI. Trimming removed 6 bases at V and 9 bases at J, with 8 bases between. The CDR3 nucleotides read TGTGCCAGCAGGTTCCAATGGGAGCTGTTTTTT. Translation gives CASRFQWELFF.

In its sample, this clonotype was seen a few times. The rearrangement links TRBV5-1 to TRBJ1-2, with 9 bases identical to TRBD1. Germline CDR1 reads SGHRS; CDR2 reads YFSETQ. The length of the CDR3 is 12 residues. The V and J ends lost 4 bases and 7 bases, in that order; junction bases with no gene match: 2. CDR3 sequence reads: CASSQQGAGYTF. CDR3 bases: TGCGCCAGCAGCCAACAGGGGGCTGGCTACACCTTC.

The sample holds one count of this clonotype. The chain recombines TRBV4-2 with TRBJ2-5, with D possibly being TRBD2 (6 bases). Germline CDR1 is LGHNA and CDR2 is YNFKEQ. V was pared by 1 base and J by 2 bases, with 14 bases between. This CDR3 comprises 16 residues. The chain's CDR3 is CASSQVLGGPQETQYF. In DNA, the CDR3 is TGTGCCAGCAGCCAAGTTCTGGGGGGACCTCAAGAGACCCAGTACTTC.

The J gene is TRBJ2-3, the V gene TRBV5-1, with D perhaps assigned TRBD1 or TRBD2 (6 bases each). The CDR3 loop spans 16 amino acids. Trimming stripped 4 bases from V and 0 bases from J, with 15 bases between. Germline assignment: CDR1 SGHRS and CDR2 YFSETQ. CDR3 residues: CASSEFGGASTDTQYF. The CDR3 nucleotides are TGCGCCAGCAGCGAGTTCGGGGGCGCTAGCACAGATACGCAGTATTTT.

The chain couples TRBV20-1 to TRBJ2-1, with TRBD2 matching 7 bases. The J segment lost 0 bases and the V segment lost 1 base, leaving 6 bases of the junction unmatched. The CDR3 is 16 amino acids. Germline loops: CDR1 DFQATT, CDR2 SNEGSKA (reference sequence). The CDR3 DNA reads TGCAGTGCTAGAGGCAGCGGGAACCTCTCCTACAATGAGCAGTTCTTC. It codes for CSARGSGNLSYNEQFF.

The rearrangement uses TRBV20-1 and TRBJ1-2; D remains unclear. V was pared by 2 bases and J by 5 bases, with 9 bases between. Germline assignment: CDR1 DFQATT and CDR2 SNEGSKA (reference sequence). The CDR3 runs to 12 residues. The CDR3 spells CSARFGSYGYTF. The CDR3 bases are TGCAGTGCTAGATTCGGTTCTTATGGCTACACCTTC.

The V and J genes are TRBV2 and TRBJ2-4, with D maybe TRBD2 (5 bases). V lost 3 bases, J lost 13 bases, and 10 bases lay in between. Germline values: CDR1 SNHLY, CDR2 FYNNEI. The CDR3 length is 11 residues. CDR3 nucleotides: TGTGCCAGCAGTGAGGGAAGGGAGCAGTACTTC. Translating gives CASSEGREQYF.

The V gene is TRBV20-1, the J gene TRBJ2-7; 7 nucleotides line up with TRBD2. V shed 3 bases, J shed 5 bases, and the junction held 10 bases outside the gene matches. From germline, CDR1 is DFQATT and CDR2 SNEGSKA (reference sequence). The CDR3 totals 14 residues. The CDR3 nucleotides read TGCAGTGCTAGCGATGTTAGCGGGTCCCACGAGCAGTACTTC. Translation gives CSASDVSGSHEQYF.

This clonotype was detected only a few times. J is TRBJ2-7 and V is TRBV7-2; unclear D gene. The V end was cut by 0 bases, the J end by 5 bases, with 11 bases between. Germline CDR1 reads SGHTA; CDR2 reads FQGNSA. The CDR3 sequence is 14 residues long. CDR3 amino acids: CASSLASGNHEQYF. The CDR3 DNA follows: TGTGCCAGCAGCTTAGCGAGTGGGAATCACGAGCAGTACTTC.

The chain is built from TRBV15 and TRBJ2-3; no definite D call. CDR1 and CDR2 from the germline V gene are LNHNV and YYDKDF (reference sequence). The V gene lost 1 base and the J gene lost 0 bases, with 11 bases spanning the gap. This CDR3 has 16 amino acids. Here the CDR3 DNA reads TGTGCCACCAGCAGAGTTTTGGAGTTTAGCACAGATACGCAGTATTTT. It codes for CATSRVLEFSTDTQYF.

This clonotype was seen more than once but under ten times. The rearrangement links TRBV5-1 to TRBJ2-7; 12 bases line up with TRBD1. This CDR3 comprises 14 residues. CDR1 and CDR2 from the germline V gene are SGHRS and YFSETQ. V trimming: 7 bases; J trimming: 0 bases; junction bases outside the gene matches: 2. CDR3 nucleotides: TGCGCCAGCGGGACAGGGGGCTACTCCTACGAGCAGTACTTC. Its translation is CASGTGGYSYEQYF. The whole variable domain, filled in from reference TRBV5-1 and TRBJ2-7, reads KAGVTQTPRYLIKTRGQQVTLSCSPISGHRSVSWYQQTPGQGLQFLFEYFSETQRNKGNFPGRFSGRQFSNSRSEMNVSTLELGDSALYLCASGTGGYSYEQYFGPGTRLTVT.

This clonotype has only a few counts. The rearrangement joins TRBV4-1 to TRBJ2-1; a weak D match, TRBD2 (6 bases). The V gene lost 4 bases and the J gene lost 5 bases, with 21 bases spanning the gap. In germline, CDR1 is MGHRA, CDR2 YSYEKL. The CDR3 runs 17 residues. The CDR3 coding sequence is TGCGCCAGCAGCCCCAGAAACCGGGACTCACACGACAATGAGCAGTTCTTC. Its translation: CASSPRNRDSHDNEQFF.

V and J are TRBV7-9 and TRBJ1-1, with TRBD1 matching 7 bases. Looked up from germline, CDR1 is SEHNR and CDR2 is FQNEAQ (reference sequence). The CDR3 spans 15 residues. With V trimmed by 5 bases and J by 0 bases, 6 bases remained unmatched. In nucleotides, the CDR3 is TGTGCCAGCAGCCCAGGGGGGACTATGAACACTGAAGCTTTCTTT. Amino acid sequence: CASSPGGTMNTEAFF. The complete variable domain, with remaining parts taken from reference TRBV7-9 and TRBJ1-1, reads DTGVSQNPRHKITKRGQNVTFRCDPISEHNRLYWYRQTLGQGPEFLTYFQNEAQLEKSRLLSDRFSAERPKGSFSTLEIQRTEQGDSAMYLCASSPGGTMNTEAFFGQGTRLTVV.

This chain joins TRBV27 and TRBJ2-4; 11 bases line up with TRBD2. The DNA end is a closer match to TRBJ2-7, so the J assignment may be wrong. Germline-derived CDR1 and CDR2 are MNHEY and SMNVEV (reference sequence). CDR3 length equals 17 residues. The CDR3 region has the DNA TGTGCCAGCAGTTTATCAATACCTAGCGGGAGGCCTTACGAGCAGTACTTC. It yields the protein CASSLSIPSGRPYEQYF.

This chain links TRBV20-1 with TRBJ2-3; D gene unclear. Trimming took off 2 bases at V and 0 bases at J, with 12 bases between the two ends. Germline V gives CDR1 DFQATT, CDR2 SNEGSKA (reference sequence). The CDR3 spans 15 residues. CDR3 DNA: TGCAGTGCTAGAAAGGGTTGGCCTAGCACAGATACGCAGTATTTT. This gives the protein CSARKGWPSTDTQYF.

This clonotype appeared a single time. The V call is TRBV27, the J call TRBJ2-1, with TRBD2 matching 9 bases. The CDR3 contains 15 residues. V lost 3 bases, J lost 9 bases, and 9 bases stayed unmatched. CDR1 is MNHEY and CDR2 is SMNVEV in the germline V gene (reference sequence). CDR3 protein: CASSLWLAGNSEQFF. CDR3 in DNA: TGTGCCAGCAGTTTGTGGCTAGCGGGGAACAGTGAGCAGTTCTTC.

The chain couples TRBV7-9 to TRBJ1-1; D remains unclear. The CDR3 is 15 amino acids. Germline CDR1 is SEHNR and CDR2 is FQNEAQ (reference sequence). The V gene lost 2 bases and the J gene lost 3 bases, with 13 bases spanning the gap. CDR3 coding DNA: TGTGCCAGCAGCTTAAAGCCCACAAGCTACACTGAAGCTTTCTTT. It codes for CASSLKPTSYTEAFF.

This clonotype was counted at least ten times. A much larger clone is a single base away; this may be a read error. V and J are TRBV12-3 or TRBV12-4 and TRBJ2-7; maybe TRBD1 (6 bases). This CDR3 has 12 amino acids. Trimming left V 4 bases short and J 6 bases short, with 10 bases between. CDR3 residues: CASSSQGSEQYF. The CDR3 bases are TGTGCCAGCAGTTCCCAGGGGTCCGAGCAGTACTTC.

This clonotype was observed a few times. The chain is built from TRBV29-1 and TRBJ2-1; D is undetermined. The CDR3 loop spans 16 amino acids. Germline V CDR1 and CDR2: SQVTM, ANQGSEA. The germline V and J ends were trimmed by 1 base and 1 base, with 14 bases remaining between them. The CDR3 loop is CSVEAWRIPSYNEQFF. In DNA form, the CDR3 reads TGCAGCGTTGAAGCTTGGCGCATCCCTTCCTACAATGAGCAGTTCTTC.

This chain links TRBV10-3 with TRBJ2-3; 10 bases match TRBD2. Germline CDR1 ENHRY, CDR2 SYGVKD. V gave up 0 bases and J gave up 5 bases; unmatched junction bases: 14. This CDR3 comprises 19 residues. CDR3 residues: CAISESTQRSGGALDTQYF. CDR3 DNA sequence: TGTGCCATCAGTGAGTCCACCCAGAGGAGCGGGGGGGCCCTAGATACGCAGTATTTT.

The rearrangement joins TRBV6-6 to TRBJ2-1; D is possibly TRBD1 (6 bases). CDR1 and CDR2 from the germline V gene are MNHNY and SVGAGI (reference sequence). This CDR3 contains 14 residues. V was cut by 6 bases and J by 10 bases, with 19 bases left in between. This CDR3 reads CASSLPDSSGEQFF. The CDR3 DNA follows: TGTGCCAGCAGCTTACCGGACAGTTCGGGGGAGCAGTTCTTC.

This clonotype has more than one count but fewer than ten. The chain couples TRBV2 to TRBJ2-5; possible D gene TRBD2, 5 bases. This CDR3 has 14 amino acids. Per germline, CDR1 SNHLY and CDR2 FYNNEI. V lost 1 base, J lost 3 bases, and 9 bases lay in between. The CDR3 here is CASSEEIGEETQYF. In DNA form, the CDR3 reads TGTGCCAGCAGTGAAGAGATCGGGGAAGAGACCCAGTACTTC. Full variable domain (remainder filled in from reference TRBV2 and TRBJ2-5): EPEVTQTPSHQVTQMGQEVILRCVPISNHLYFYWYRQILGQKVEFLVSFYNNEISEKSEIFDDQFSVERPDGSNFTLKIRSTKLEDSAMYFCASSEEIGEETQYFGPGTRLLVL.

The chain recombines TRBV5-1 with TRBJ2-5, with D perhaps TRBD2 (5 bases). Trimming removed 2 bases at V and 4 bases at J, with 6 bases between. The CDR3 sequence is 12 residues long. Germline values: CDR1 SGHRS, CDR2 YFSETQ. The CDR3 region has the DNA TGCGCCAGCAGCTTCACTAGAGAGACCCAGTACTTC. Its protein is CASSFTRETQYF.

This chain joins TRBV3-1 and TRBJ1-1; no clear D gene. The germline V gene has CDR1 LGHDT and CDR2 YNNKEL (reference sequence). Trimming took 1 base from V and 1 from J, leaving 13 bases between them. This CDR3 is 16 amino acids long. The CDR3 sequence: CASSQVWKGGNTEAFF. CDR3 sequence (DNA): TGTGCCAGCAGCCAAGTCTGGAAGGGTGGGAACACTGAAGCTTTCTTT.

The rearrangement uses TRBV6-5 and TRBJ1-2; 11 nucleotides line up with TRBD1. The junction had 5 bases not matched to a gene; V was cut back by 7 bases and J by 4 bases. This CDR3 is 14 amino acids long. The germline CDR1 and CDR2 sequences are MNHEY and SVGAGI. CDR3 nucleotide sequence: TGTGCCAGCACCCCGGACAGGGGGCTCTATGGCTACACCTTC. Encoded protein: CASTPDRGLYGYTF.

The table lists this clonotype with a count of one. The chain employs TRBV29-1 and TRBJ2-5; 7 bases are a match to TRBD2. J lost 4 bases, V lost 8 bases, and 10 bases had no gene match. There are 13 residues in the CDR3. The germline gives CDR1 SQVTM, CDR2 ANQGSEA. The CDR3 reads CSTEGSGTETQYF. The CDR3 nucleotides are TGCAGCACCGAAGGGAGCGGGACAGAGACCCAGTACTTC.

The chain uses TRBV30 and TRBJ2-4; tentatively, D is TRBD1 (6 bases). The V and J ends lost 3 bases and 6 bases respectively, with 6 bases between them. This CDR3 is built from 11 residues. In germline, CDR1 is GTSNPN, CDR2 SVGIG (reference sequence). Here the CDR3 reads CAWRQGNIQYF. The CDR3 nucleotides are TGTGCCTGGAGACAGGGAAACATTCAGTACTTC.

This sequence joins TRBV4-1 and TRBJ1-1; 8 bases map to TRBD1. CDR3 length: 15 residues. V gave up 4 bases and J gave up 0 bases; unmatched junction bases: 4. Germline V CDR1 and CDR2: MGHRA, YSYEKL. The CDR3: CASSPGDRLNTEAFF. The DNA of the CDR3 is TGCGCCAGCAGCCCAGGGGACAGGCTGAACACTGAAGCTTTCTTT.

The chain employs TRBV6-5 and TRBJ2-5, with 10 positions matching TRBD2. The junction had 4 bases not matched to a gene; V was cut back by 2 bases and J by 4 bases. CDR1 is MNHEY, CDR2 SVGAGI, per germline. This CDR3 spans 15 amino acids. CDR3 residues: CASSYGLAGVETQYF. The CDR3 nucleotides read TGTGCCAGCAGTTACGGCCTAGCGGGAGTAGAGACCCAGTACTTC.